This T cell receptor beta chain was observed in a study of cytomegalovirus exposure and HLA in healthy donors. About the study: Samples from HLA-typed donors yielded 85 million to 95 million unique TCRs in an early data release. General study points: TCR beta chains numbering roughly 150 were designated cytomegalovirus-associated.

Germline V gives CDR1 SGHRS, CDR2 YFSETQ. The CDR3 sequence is 15 residues long. Unmatched junction bases numbered 6, after V lost 1 base and J lost 9 bases. A note on this clone: The antigen is unknown.

The primer mix had 60 Vbeta and 13 Jbeta primers. Clones were read by immunoSEQ multiplex PCR, and TCRdb kept only the in-frame ones, dropping some. Among about 140,000 clones listed, 75% to 85% were seen once. The source of this sequence is a woman in her 40s in good health and CMV-seropositive. Sequences were obtained from PBMCs. The chain carries TRBV5-1 and TRBJ2-1; TRBD2 matches at 11 bases. Here the CDR3 reads CASSLYLAGGSEQFF. For the CDR3, the DNA is TGCGCCAGCAGCTTGTACCTAGCGGGAGGATCTGAGCAGTTCTTC.